This passage covers 11 T cell receptor beta chains from one sample sequenced in a study of shared clonotypes between healthy human individuals. Generated by immunoSEQ multiplex PCR, the TCRdb table keeps only in-frame clones and is missing some. Of roughly 700,000 clones in the sample, roughly 70% were seen once. The material sequenced was memory CD4+ T cells sorted from blood. Subset here: CD45RA-negative fraction. These TCRs come from a woman between 25 and 40 years old in good health.

In DNA form, the CDR3 reads TGCGCCAGCAGCTTGGATGGGAGACTAGCGGAGACCCAGTACTTC. Its translation: CASSLDGRLAETQYF. V is TRBV5-1 and J is TRBJ2-5; TRBD2 agrees at 8 bases. J was trimmed by 5 bases and V by 0 bases; bases with no gene match: 6. The CDR3 has 15 amino acids. Germline V gene lookup returns CDR1 SGHRS and CDR2 YFSETQ. The whole variable domain, remainder taken from reference TRBV5-1 and TRBJ2-5, is KAGVTQTPRYLIKTRGQQVTLSCSPISGHRSVSWYQQTPGQGLQFLFEYFSETQRNKGNFPGRFSGRQFSNSRSEMNVSTLELGDSALYLCASSLDGRLAETQYFGPGTRLLVL.

The chain is built from TRBV29-1 and TRBJ1-5; D gene ambiguous. Trimming took 4 bases from V and 7 from J, leaving 14 bases between them. The CDR3 totals 13 residues. Per the germline V gene, CDR1 is SQVTM and CDR2 is ANQGSEA. The CDR3 reads CSVVQDWRQPQHF. The CDR3 nucleotides read TGCAGCGTTGTCCAAGACTGGCGCCAGCCCCAGCATTTT.

The chain recombines TRBV10-1 with TRBJ1-1; D call uncertain. The CDR3 covers 11 residues. CDR1 and CDR2 (germline): WNHNN, SYGVQD (reference sequence). Trimming stripped 6 bases from V and 3 bases from J, with 5 bases between. This CDR3 is CASSVYTEAFF. CDR3 coding DNA: TGCGCCAGCAGCGTGTACACTGAAGCTTTCTTT.

The chain has TRBV19 and TRBJ1-5; D gene ambiguous. The CDR3 has 14 residues. Trimming shortened V by 2 bases and J by 5 bases, and 10 bases separated the two germline ends. Germline CDR1 is LNHDA and CDR2 is SQIVND (reference sequence). The CDR3 spells CASSIFGSHQPQHF. The CDR3 nucleotides are TGTGCCAGTAGTATATTTGGGTCCCATCAGCCCCAGCATTTT.

The gene calls are TRBV5-1 and TRBJ2-6; D possibly corresponds to TRBD2 (6 bases). CDR1 is SGHRS and CDR2 is YFSETQ in the germline V gene. V lost 4 bases, J lost 4 bases, and 18 bases lay in between. This CDR3 spans 17 amino acids. In DNA form, the CDR3 reads TGCGCCAGCAGCCCCCCCGGGGAGGTTGCCGGGGCCAACGTCCTGACTTTC. Its translation: CASSPPGEVAGANVLTF.

The chain uses TRBV7-6 and TRBJ2-1; 11 nucleotides agree with TRBD2. J was trimmed by 7 bases and V by 6 bases; bases with no gene match: 11. The CDR3 contains 16 residues. Germline CDR1 is SGHVS and CDR2 is FNYEAQ. CDR3 residues: CASRKKLAGEGNEQFF. DNA of the CDR3: TGTGCCAGCAGAAAGAAACTAGCGGGAGAGGGTAATGAGCAGTTCTTC.

This clone was detected only a few times. The chain uses TRBV5-1 and TRBJ2-1, with TRBD2 matching over 10 bases. Germline V CDR1 and CDR2: SGHRS, YFSETQ. The CDR3 contains 14 residues. V dropped 7 bases and J dropped 3; count of bases not matched to a gene: 4. CDR3 in DNA: TGCGCCAGCTACGTAGCGGGAGGCTACAATGAGCAGTTCTTC. Amino acid sequence: CASYVAGGYNEQFF.

The chain combines TRBV19 with TRBJ1-5; possibly TRBD1 for D (5 bases). The CDR3 covers 15 residues. The V gene's germline CDR1 is LNHDA and CDR2 SQIVND (reference sequence). Trimming removed 0 bases at V and 6 bases at J, with 12 bases between. CDR3 in DNA: TGTGCCAGTAGTATAGATCTCCCAGGGAGTCAGCCCCAGCATTTT. Translated, it gives CASSIDLPGSQPQHF.

In its sample, this clone was seen once. V usage is TRBV5-1 and J usage is TRBJ2-1; 9 bases are a match to TRBD1. The CDR3 runs 15 residues. The trim removed 4 bases at V and 3 bases at J, leaving 5 bases unmatched. Per germline, CDR1 SGHRS and CDR2 YFSETQ. CDR3 nucleotides: TGCGCCAGCAGCCAATCGACAGGGGGCTACAATGAGCAGTTCTTC. It encodes CASSQSTGGYNEQFF. Using reference TRBV5-1 and TRBJ2-1 for the parts outside the CDR3, the full variable domain is KAGVTQTPRYLIKTRGQQVTLSCSPISGHRSVSWYQQTPGQGLQFLFEYFSETQRNKGNFPGRFSGRQFSNSRSEMNVSTLELGDSALYLCASSQSTGGYNEQFFGPGTRLTVL.

The chain joins TRBV5-4 to TRBJ1-2; D unclear. Germline values: CDR1 SGHNT, CDR2 YYREEE (reference sequence). V was shortened by 5 bases and J by 6 bases, with 11 bases between the two germline ends. The CDR3 has 12 amino acids. The CDR3 bases are TGTGCCAGCAGTTGGGGTCGGGATGGCTACACCTTC. Its protein product is CASSWGRDGYTF.

A remark on this clone: Possible read error: a much larger clone is one base away. Different DNA sequences within this sample yield the same CDR3. This chain connects TRBV5-1 to TRBJ2-7, with D uncertain. Looked up from germline, CDR1 is SGHRS and CDR2 is YFSETQ. V was pared by 0 bases and J by 2 bases, with 3 bases between. The CDR3 covers 12 residues. The CDR3 loop reads CASSLGTYEQYF. DNA of the CDR3: TGCGCCAGCAGCTTGGGAACCTACGAGCAGTACTTC.